This passage covers 3 T cell receptor beta chains from one sample sequenced in a study of OX40 agonist ivuxolimab in advanced cancers. TCRdb's table, derived via immunoSEQ multiplex PCR, lists solely in-frame clones and lacks some. This sample carries roughly 61,000 clones, about four fifths of them seen once, and the ten largest clones take 0.52%. The sample was CD4+ or CD8+ T cells sorted from blood, taken in a trial of the OX40 agonist ivuxolimab. These receptors came from an adult with an advanced solid tumor such as melanoma, head and neck, liver or kidney cancer.

This chain joins TRBV5-6 and TRBJ2-7; TRBD2 agrees at 10 bases. The CDR3 loop spans 19 amino acids. Germline CDR1 SGHDT, CDR2 YYEEEE. The V and J ends lost 1 base and 0 bases, in that order; junction bases with no gene match: 13. The CDR3: CASSLYETSGSASSYEQYF. As DNA, the CDR3 is TGTGCCAGCAGCTTGTACGAGACTAGCGGGTCGGCAAGCTCCTACGAGCAGTACTTC.

As DNA, the CDR3 is TGTGCCAGTAGTATTAACAGGGGCTACGAGCAGTACTTC. Protein product: CASSINRGYEQYF. The V call is TRBV19, the J call TRBJ2-7, with TRBD1 identical over 7 bases. V shed 3 bases, J shed 3 bases, and the junction held 2 bases outside the gene matches. CDR1 LNHDA and CDR2 SQIVND come from the germline V gene (reference sequence). CDR3 length: 13 residues.

This clone occurred once. V gene TRBV18 combines with J gene TRBJ2-1; D may match TRBD1 or TRBD2 (6 bases each). Germline-derived CDR1 and CDR2 are KGHSH and LQKENI. This CDR3 comprises 17 residues. Trimming took 5 bases from V and 6 from J, leaving 23 bases between them. The DNA of the CDR3 is TGTGCCAGCTCATTCGAAGCTTCGGGGGTGGGGGCCAATGAGCAGTTCTTC. This sequence encodes CASSFEASGVGANEQFF.